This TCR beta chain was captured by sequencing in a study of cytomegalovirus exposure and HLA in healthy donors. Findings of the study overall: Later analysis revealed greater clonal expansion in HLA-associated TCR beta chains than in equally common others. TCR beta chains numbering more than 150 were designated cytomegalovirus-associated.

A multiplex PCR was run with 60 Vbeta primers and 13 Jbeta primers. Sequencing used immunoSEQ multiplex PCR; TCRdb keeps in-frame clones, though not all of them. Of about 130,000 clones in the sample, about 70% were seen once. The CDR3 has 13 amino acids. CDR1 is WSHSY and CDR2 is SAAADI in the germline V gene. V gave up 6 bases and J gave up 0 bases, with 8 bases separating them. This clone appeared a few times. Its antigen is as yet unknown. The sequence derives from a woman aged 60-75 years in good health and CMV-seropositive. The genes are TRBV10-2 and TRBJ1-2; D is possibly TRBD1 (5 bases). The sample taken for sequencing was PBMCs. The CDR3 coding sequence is TGCGCCAGCAGCCAGGGCCCTAACTATGGCTACACCTTC. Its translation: CASSQGPNYGYTF.